This entry concerns a single TCR beta chain. This clone has more than one count but fewer than ten. Its target antigen remains unknown. No qualities accompany the bases; no much larger clone lies one base away. The source of the sample is a study of cytomegalovirus exposure and HLA in healthy donors (dated by TCRdb to the late 2010s). A note on the overall study: In an earlier analysis of about 560 of the donors, 250 to 350 Gb of sequence data and 95 million to 130 million unique TCR beta sequences from about 179 million T cells were reported. Approximately 310 gigabases of sequencing data and tens of millions of unique TCR sequences were included in an early release covering several hundred HLA-typed donors. The genetic ancestry cluster associated with self-reported Caucasian donors included approximately 85% of the roughly 410 genotyped donors. The aim of the study was to test whether cataloging public T cell receptors could identify signatures of past pathogen exposure. Using immunosequencing, the study profiled T cell repertoires from roughly 650 subjects and related those repertoires to cytomegalovirus serostatus. Along with the roughly 670-subject first cohort, a separate validation cohort of over 90 different subjects was used. To predict cytomegalovirus infection status, the study combined high-throughput TCR immunosequencing, statistical association of individual TCRs with disease status, and machine learning. A later analysis re-analyzed previously published TCR beta repertoires from roughly 600 donors and added high-resolution HLA genotyping to study TCR occurrence patterns. Rather than drawing on any new phenotypic data, the later analysis identified candidate immune exposures from TCR beta sequences and the way those sequences occurred across donors. To decide whether each TCR beta V gene segment behaved as functional or pseudogenic, an earlier analysis of approximately 590 of the donors relied on high-throughput TCR beta sequencing. Donor age, sex, ethnicity and CMV serostatus were compiled alongside the repertoire data. Genome-wide SNP genotypes for about three fifths of the 666 donors were used in a later genetic analysis, which treated that subset as a discovery cohort. All discovery cohort repertoires had been generated using a single sequencing platform. HLA typing covered class I and class II loci at four-digit resolution. The number of typed donors differed by locus: about 629-640 for A, B, C, DRB1 and DQB1; approximately 540 for DQA1; 606 for DPA1; and about 470 for DPB1. Four or five DR-DQ haplotypes were handled as single units for association and clustering because linkage in the cohort was strong. Among roughly 400 genotyped donors of the cohort, an average of roughly 230,000 unique TCR beta nucleotide sequences was sequenced per donor, of which roughly 18% were non-productive. The study at large found these results: The classifier was reported to diagnose cytomegalovirus status with high specificity and sensitivity in both the original cohort and the validation cohort. Three of the identified cytomegalovirus-associated TCR beta chains were confirmed in vitro to be specific for cytomegalovirus antigens. The study listed around 160 TCR beta chains as associated with cytomegalovirus. Because the 87-base-pair reads could not distinguish some IMGT-functional V segments, including TRBV6-2 and TRBV6-3, those segments were excluded. The presence/absence analyses assumed that sequencing depth was roughly uniform across donors, and that assumption may not be true. Most CMV-associated TCR beta chains appeared to be HLA-restricted in a later analysis, and the HLA associations seemed to be driven largely by CMV exposure. HLA typing was unavailable for some donors at each locus, so association tests used only the typed subset. The cohort was sequenced for TCR beta chains only, and without alpha or paired-chain data the features that could be detected were limited. A later analysis reported that several top co-occurrence clusters appeared linked to parvovirus B19, influenza, CMV and Epstein-Barr virus. It was suggested by the authors that the approach could potentially be generalized to other disease states and immunological phenotypes. According to a later analysis, TCR association rates differed among HLA loci, with DRB1 alleles showing the most associated TCRs and HLA-C alleles showing the fewest. Linkage disequilibrium might explain the correlated functional status among segregating V segments, but an unknown experimental factor could not be excluded. An association between a missense DCLRE1C variant and V-gene and J-gene trimming of TCR beta chains was found in a later genetic analysis and replicated in an independent cohort. When HLA alleles, especially DR and DQ, strongly co-occurred, attributing TCR associations to individual alleles was difficult. A further reported finding was that TCR beta sequences accurately predicted the HLA-A and HLA-B alleles for most subjects in the first cohort. Because counts were too low, about 15 rarely observed V segments, including chromosome 9 orphons, were left out of the earlier analysis of about 500 of the donors. At a false discovery rate of 0.05, a later analysis linked fewer than 20,000 TCR beta sequences to specific HLA alleles. In an earlier analysis of about 540 of the donors, most TCR beta V segments were observed in productive rearrangements about 90% or about 30% of the time, broadly matching IMGT annotations. For the cohort, immune exposure information was limited to CMV serostatus. A later genetic analysis reported fewer N-insertions in productive TCRs among donors in an Asian-associated ancestry cluster than the 666-donor mean. In a later analysis, HLA-associated TCR beta chains showed more clonal expansion and lower generation probabilities than non-associated chains that were equally common. A cluster of highly shared sequence variants was judged likely to represent a technical artifact of the sequencing pipeline. Most TCR sequences were observed very rarely across donors, whereas some public TCRs were present in many individuals.

The cohort consisted of 650 to 700 healthy bone marrow donors. All cohort members were sampled while nominally healthy, although unrecorded immune exposures were likely present. The donor tested CMV seropositive and was one of the 289 seropositive cohort members. A peripheral blood sample was provided by each donor, and peripheral blood mononuclear cells were used for TCR beta sequencing. Genomic DNA extraction from the blood cell samples was performed with the Qiagen DNeasy Blood Extraction Kit. The CDR3 numbers 14 residues from cysteine through phenylalanine. The retained sequence is limited to the CDR3, 42 bases, with the frame set at the first base. CDR1 and CDR2, per the germline V gene, are SGHTA and FQGNSA. The junction carries 12 bases between V and J, which are trimmed by 3 bases and 6 bases respectively. Library preparation was by the immunoSEQ multiplex PCR assay. A mixture of 60 forward primers for TCR Vbeta segments and 13 reverse primers for TCR Jbeta segments was used in the multiplex PCR. The CDR3 region of rearranged TCR beta genes was amplified from genomic DNA by a multiplex PCR assay. On the Illumina HiSeq System, the amplified TCR beta libraries were sequenced as 87-base-pair reads. As for the authors' bioinformatics: A later analysis counted some 80 million unique TCR beta chains across the 550 to 800 repertoires, and around 9.9 million of these chains were shared by at least two donors. Raw reads were error-corrected and collapsed into unique sequences by a nearest-neighbor algorithm in which closely related sequences were merged to remove PCR and sequencing errors. CDR3 sequences were aligned to IMGT reference sequences to assign V, D and J gene segments. Each retained sequence needed at least a six-nucleotide match to both a V gene segment and a J gene segment. A rearrangement counted as productive if the CDR3 had no stop codons and remained in frame with V and J, and every other rearrangement counted as non-productive. CDR3 was defined according to IMGT convention as the region running from the second conserved V-encoded cysteine to the conserved J-encoded phenylalanine. Sequences without an unambiguous match to a single V gene segment were excluded from the earlier analysis of about 600 of the donors. In an earlier analysis of 587 of the donors, V segments were called functional above 56.7% productive rearrangements and were called segregating when the between-donor standard deviation exceeded 5%. A statistical classification framework was built for diagnosing cytomegalovirus status from the catalog of TCR beta chain sequences. In a later analysis, V and J genes were assigned by comparing TCR nucleotide sequences against IMGT/GENE-DB human TR gene sequences. In a later analysis, CDR3 sequences and most-parsimonious VDJ recombination scenarios were assigned using the TCRdist pipeline. In a later analysis, each TCR beta chain was defined by its CDR3 amino acid sequence together with its V-gene family, and reads lacking a unique V-gene family were excluded. In a later analysis, 550 to 650 highly shared, low-generation-probability nucleotide sequences were removed to address suspected cross-contamination and a sequencing artifact. A later analysis calculated a clonal expansion index for each public chain from normalized within-repertoire ranks of inferred template counts. In a later analysis, generation probabilities were computed using a VDJ recombination model fitted to out-of-frame rearrangements, and the results were checked against IGoR. In a later analysis, hypergeometric tests were used to score TCR-TCR, TCR-HLA and TCR-CMV co-occurrence, with a repertoire-size bias correction applied to TCR pairs. A later analysis estimated false discovery rates by permuting HLA or CMV assignments 20 times. In a later analysis, co-occurring TCRs were grouped using DBSCAN, with TCRdist sequence similarity added in when clustering inside HLA-allele-positive subsets. Repertoires with fewer than 30,000 or more than 120,000 public chains, plus five repertoires with anomalous nucleotide sharing, were excluded from co-occurrence clustering. The clones in this table, taken by TCRdb from immuneACCESS, are in-frame only. Not every clone is retained; where verified, under half of the shortfall comes from an unresolved V gene, and the cause of the rest is unknown. V and J calls and clone size are copied from that table; D and trimming were computed from the DNA. This sample has fewer than 250,000 clones in its table, and more than 75% of those were observed once. The ten largest make up around an eighth of the sample.

This TCR was sampled from a woman in her twenties or thirties in good health and CMV-seropositive. The chain was built from TRBV7-2 and TRBJ2-1; the D segment could be TRBD2, given 6 matching bases. The sequenced sample consisted of PBMCs. The CDR3 in this case is CASSFLSGVNEQFF. The sequenced DNA is TGTGCCAGCAGCTTCCTTTCGGGAGTCAATGAGCAGTTCTTC.